The T cell receptor (beta chain) described here comes from a study of cytomegalovirus exposure and HLA in healthy donors. PCR used 60 Vbeta primers and 13 Jbeta primers. Generated by immunoSEQ multiplex PCR, the TCRdb table keeps only in-frame clones and is missing some. The table has some 150,000 clones, around nine tenths seen once. The table lists this clone with a count of one. Additional DNA sequences in this sample encode the identical CDR3. Looked up from germline, CDR1 is GTSNPN and CDR2 is SVGIG (reference sequence). The CDR3 covers 12 residues. The V and J ends lost 2 bases and 14 bases, in that order; junction bases with no gene match: 8.

Material: PBMCs. The rearrangement links TRBV30 to TRBJ2-1; 8 positions agree with TRBD2. The origin of this receptor is a woman aged 25 to 39 in good health and CMV-seronegative. The CDR3 is CAWSLAGATKFF. The CDR3 DNA follows: TGTGCCTGGAGTCTAGCGGGCGCCACAAAGTTCTTC.